Sequencing of this T cell receptor beta chain was carried out in a study of shared clonotypes between healthy human individuals. Study results and caveats: In general, naive subsets displayed greater estimated richness than memory subsets did.

Points on this clone: Its antigen is undetermined.

The naive CD8 subset, CD45RO-negative cells positively selected for CCR7, excluded terminally differentiated effector memory CD45RA+ cells. The study enrolled healthy HIV-negative adults without recent acute infections or vaccinations as donors. Original handling: ImmunoSEQ sequences covered only the junction and lacked quality scores; filtering therefore differed. TCRdb keeps only in-frame clones here, not all; method: immunoSEQ multiplex PCR. V, J and clone size are taken as reported in that table, and D and trimming were inferred from the DNA itself. The sample has about 2.1 million clones, roughly 93% seen once; the top ten hold approximately 1.6%. The CDR3 contains 15 residues. V gave up 6 bases and J gave up 1 base; unmatched junction bases: 8. Per germline, CDR1 MNHEY and CDR2 SMNVEV (reference sequence).

The sequencing input was naive CD8+ T cells from PBMCs. This sequence joins TRBV27 and TRBJ2-5, with 7 bases identical to TRBD2. The clonotype was recovered from a young man in good health. Some clones in this sample may be carry-over from other donors' samples. CDR3 loop: CASSPPSGTQETQYF. For the CDR3, the DNA is TGTGCCAGCAGCCCACCCAGCGGGACCCAAGAGACCCAGTACTTC.